The 13 T cell receptor beta chains below come from one sample, sequenced in a study of CD8+CD57+ T cells in acquired aplastic anemia. CDR3 and TCR beta VDJ profiling relied on genomic DNA as the template. TCRdb reprocessed the reads via MiXCR and lists one record per CDR3 protein. The sample records about 240,000 distinct CDR3 sequences, 40% to 50% being singletons. Before being chosen for sequencing, patients had shown CD8+CD57+ cell expansion by flow cytometry. Sample: sorted CD4+, CD8+, or CD8+CD57+ T cells (not recorded which) from PBMCs. Source of these receptors: a human donor with aplastic anemia.

In this sample, this clonotype turned up a few times. The chain recombines TRBV3-1 with TRBJ1-2, with D tentatively TRBD1 (5 bases). Germline lookup yields CDR1 LGHDT and CDR2 YNNKEL (reference sequence). This CDR3 has 17 amino acids. V was cut by 4 bases and J by 1 base, with 19 bases left in between. This chain's CDR3 is CASSPRAATIFNYGYTF. The CDR3 region has the DNA TGTGCCAGCAGCCCCAGGGCCGCTACCATTTTTAACTATGGCTACACCTTC.

The chain joins TRBV12-5 to TRBJ2-7; D unresolved. The V gene's germline CDR1 is LGHNT and CDR2 FRNRAP. The CDR3 is made up of 17 amino acids. V shed 6 bases and J shed 2 bases, with 23 bases lying between them. This chain's CDR3 is CASGLNQRLFHAYEQYF. The CDR3, as DNA: TGTGCTAGTGGCCTTAATCAACGACTCTTTCATGCCTACGAGCAGTACTTC.

This clonotype was recorded many times. The chain uses TRBV5-4 and TRBJ1-1; 7 positions match TRBD1. The J segment lost 4 bases and the V segment lost 1 base, leaving 7 bases of the junction unmatched. Germline V lookup: CDR1 SGHNT, CDR2 YYREEE (reference sequence). The CDR3 consists of 15 residues. The CDR3 sequence is CASSLTSGQSTEAFF. The CDR3 DNA sequence: TGTGCCAGCAGCTTGACCTCGGGACAGAGCACTGAAGCTTTCTTT.

A few counts support this clonotype. The junction does not match germline at one end; this may be a read error. The CDR3 is CVSSRQVGTEAFF. In DNA, the CDR3 is TGTGTCAGCAGCAGACAGGTAGGGACTGAAGCTTTCTTT. The chain links TRBV7-6 to TRBJ1-1; a weak D match, TRBD1 (6 bases). Per the germline V gene, CDR1 is SGHVS and CDR2 is FNYEAQ. The CDR3 covers 13 residues.

This clonotype was picked up many times. The CDR3 loop reads CASSFGLEVWGNTIYF. The CDR3 DNA reads as TGTGCCAGCAGCTTTGGGCTTGAGGTCTGGGGAAACACCATATATTTT. The gene calls are TRBV5-8 and TRBJ1-3; no firm D call. The germline gives CDR1 SGHTS, CDR2 YDEGEE. This CDR3 region has 16 residues. The germline V and J ends were trimmed by 2 bases and 4 bases, with 16 bases remaining between them.

Only a few counts were recorded for this clonotype. This chain joins TRBV6-5 and TRBJ2-3; D unresolved. Trimming removed 6 bases at V and 0 bases at J, with 4 bases between. The CDR3 spans 12 residues. CDR1 is MNHEY, CDR2 SVGAGI, per germline. CDR3 bases: TGTGCCAGCAGAGGTAGCACAGATACGCAGTATTTT. This sequence encodes CASRGSTDTQYF.

This clonotype was observed at least ten times. V usage is TRBV27 and J usage is TRBJ2-7; D unclear. The CDR3 consists of 14 residues. Germline lookup yields CDR1 MNHEY and CDR2 SMNVEV (reference sequence). V lost 5 bases to trimming and J lost 5 bases, with 16 bases between them. The CDR3 bases are TGTGCCAGCAGTCCAATAGGGCCCGGGCACGAGCAGTACTTC. Encoded protein: CASSPIGPGHEQYF.

As to this clonotype: One end of the junction varies from germline; a read error may be responsible. The V gene is TRBV10-1, the J gene TRBJ2-1; weak D call: TRBD1 (6 bases). This CDR3 is built from 14 residues. Germline V gives CDR1 WNHNN, CDR2 SYGVQD (reference sequence). CDR3 DNA: TGCGCCGGCATCCTCCGGGGACAAGGCAATGGGCAGTTCTTC. Amino acid sequence: CAGILRGQGNGQFF.

The V call is TRBV3-1, the J call TRBJ1-6; 9 bases line up with TRBD1. The CDR3 has 19 residues. V dropped 0 bases and J dropped 2; count of bases not matched to a gene: 8. CDR1 is LGHDT, CDR2 YNNKEL, per germline (reference sequence). CDR3 bases: TGTGCCAGCAGCCAAGACCCTCCCGGACAGGGGACCTATAATTCACCCCTCCACTTT. This sequence encodes CASSQDPPGQGTYNSPLHF.

This clonotype was observed once. A much larger clone lies a single base off, so this may be a read error. The chain is built from TRBV9 and TRBJ2-6; 7 bases fit TRBD1. Germline-derived CDR1 and CDR2 are SGDLS and YYNGEE. This CDR3 has 18 amino acids. CDR3 in amino acids: CASTSGQGDRPGADVLTF. The CDR3 DNA reads TGTGCCAGCACCTCGGGCCAGGGGGATAGGCCTGGGGCCGACGTCCTGACTTTC. Variable domain in full (rest from reference TRBV9 and TRBJ2-6): DSGVTQTPKHLITATGQRVTLRCSPRSGDLSVYWYQQSLDQGLQFLIQYYNGEERAKGNILERFSAQQFPDLHSELNLSSLELGDSALYFCASTSGQGDRPGADVLTFGAGSRLTVL.

The chain uses TRBV13 and TRBJ2-3, with TRBD2 identical over 10 bases. The length of the CDR3 is 15 residues. V lost 5 bases to trimming and J lost 5 bases; unmatched junction nucleotides: 7. Per germline, CDR1 PRHDT and CDR2 FYEKMQ (reference sequence). CDR3 sequence reads: CASSRTSGDLDTQYF. As DNA, the CDR3 is TGTGCCAGCAGCCGGACTAGCGGAGACCTAGATACGCAGTATTTT.

The chain combines TRBV10-3 with TRBJ2-5; D not certain. Trimming took 5 bases from V and 1 from J, leaving 5 bases between them. The germline V gene has CDR1 ENHRY and CDR2 SYGVKD. The CDR3 extends over 12 amino acids. The CDR3 region is CAISSTQETQYF. CDR3 DNA sequence: TGTGCCATCAGTTCCACCCAAGAGACCCAGTACTTC.

This clonotype appeared a single time. The V and J genes are TRBV7-2 and TRBJ1-6; TRBD1 matches at 10 bases. The CDR3 totals 19 residues. Germline assignment: CDR1 SGHTA and CDR2 FQGNSA. V trimming: 6 bases; J trimming: 1 base; junction bases outside the gene matches: 12. CDR3 sequence: CASRSMDRGMSSYNSPLHF. CDR3 coding DNA: TGTGCCAGCAGGTCAATGGACAGGGGGATGTCATCCTATAATTCACCCCTCCACTTT.